Listed below are T cell receptor beta chains from one sample, sequenced in a study of CD8 T cells in Susac syndrome. TCRdb recomputed calls from the immunoSEQ multiplex PCR reads with MiXCR, one row per CDR3 protein. This repertoire shows some 220,000 distinct CDR3 sequences, roughly 96% found once; its top ten account for 0.095%. Material: CD4+ T cells from PBMCs. The receptors were sampled from a human donor with multiple sclerosis. Each CDR3 is given with its conserved first and last residue. A D gene is named only where the DNA matches it firmly.

d_call: NA
j_call: TRBJ1-5
v_call: TRBV28
cdr3_nt: TGTGCCAGCAGTTTCTCCATTGTCGGGGCCCAGCATTTT
cdr3_aa: CASSFSIVGAQHF

d_call: NA
j_call: TRBJ2-1
v_call: TRBV25-1
cdr3_nt: TGTGCCAGCAGTGAACGACACTTTTCCTACAATGAGCAGTTCTTC
cdr3_aa: CASSERHFSYNEQFF

d_call: NA
j_call: TRBJ2-7
v_call: TRBV2
cdr3_nt: TGTGCCAGCAGTCCGACGTTGGGCTACGAGCAGTACTTC
cdr3_aa: CASSPTLGYEQYF

d_call: TRBD2
j_call: TRBJ2-1
v_call: TRBV25-1
cdr3_nt: TGTGCCAGCAGTGCTATTAGCGGGAGGCCGAATGAGCAGTTCTTC
cdr3_aa: CASSAISGRPNEQFF

d_call: NA
j_call: TRBJ2-3
v_call: TRBV29-1
cdr3_nt: TGCAGCGTTGAAACCTCAACTAGTGGGAACACAGATACGCAGTATTTT
cdr3_aa: CSVETSTSGNTDTQYF

d_call: TRBD2
j_call: TRBJ2-3
v_call: TRBV5-6
cdr3_nt: TGTGCCAGCAGCATTGGGGCCGGGGGGGCGAAAGATACGCAGTATTTT
cdr3_aa: CASSIGAGGAKDTQYF

d_call: TRBD1
j_call: TRBJ2-3
v_call: TRBV9
cdr3_nt: TGTGCCAGCGGGAAGACAGGGGCGGTCACAGATACGCAGTATTTT
cdr3_aa: CASGKTGAVTDTQYF

d_call: NA
j_call: TRBJ2-3
v_call: TRBV20-1
cdr3_nt: TGCAGTGCTAGAGATCCCGGGGCGCTGGGCACAGATACGCAGTATTTT
cdr3_aa: CSARDPGALGTDTQYF

d_call: NA
j_call: TRBJ1-4
v_call: TRBV27
cdr3_nt: TGTGCCAGCAGTTTATCCCGACAGATCTTCGGTGCTGCAACTAATGAAAAACTGTTTTTT
cdr3_aa: CASSLSRQIFGAATNEKLFF

d_call: TRBD1
j_call: TRBJ2-3
v_call: TRBV24-1
cdr3_nt: TGTGCCACCAGTGAAATGCTGGGACAGGGACCCACAGATACGCAGTATTTT
cdr3_aa: CATSEMLGQGPTDTQYF